What follows describes a single TCR beta chain. The entry originates in a study of shared clonotypes between healthy human individuals. At the level of the study: Per donor, CD8 memory used one plate, CD8 naive used two, CD4 memory used three and CD4 naive used three.

V was trimmed by 4 bases and J by 0 bases, leaving 17 bases between them. Germline-derived CDR1 and CDR2 are SGHNT and YYREEE (reference sequence). The CDR3 is 16 amino acids. In replicate PCRs of sorted subsets, around 0.2 ug DNA, roughly 27,000 T cell genomes, was used. Profiled with immunoSEQ multiplex PCR; TCRdb holds only in-frame clones, not every one. The repertoire includes 2 million to 3 million clones, 93% of them detected once, and around 0.4% sits in the top ten. This chain links TRBV5-4 with TRBJ2-7; D assignment may be TRBD1 or TRBD2 (5 bases each). The sample consisted of naive CD4+ T cells from PBMCs. Subset specified: CD45RA+ positively selected. The receptor's source is a man younger than 35 in good health. Some clones in this sample may be carry-over from other donors' samples. The CDR3, as DNA: TGTGCCAGCAGCGGGGTACGCAGGGACCTCTCCTACGAGCAGTACTTC. This encodes CASSGVRRDLSYEQYF.